This T cell receptor (beta chain) came from a study of T-cell reconstitution after alpha-beta-depleted transplantation in children. Unique molecular identifiers were incorporated when the TCRbeta library was constructed. TCRdb re-called the PCR reads with MiXCR, one entry per CDR3 protein. The sample has hundreds of thousands of distinct CDR3 sequences; around 13% are singletons. This CDR3 spans 16 amino acids. J gave up 4 bases and V 0 bases, and 8 bases lay outside the gene matches. The germline V gene has CDR1 DFQATT and CDR2 SNEGSKA (reference sequence). This clonotype was found many times. The starting material was PBMCs, mostly from graft donor cells, obtained 360 days after TCRalphabeta/CD19-depleted stem cell transplant. V and J are TRBV20-1 and TRBJ2-2; 7 bases are shared with TRBD2. The receptor's source is a male patient younger than 18 who had a stem cell transplant for acute myeloid leukemia, so the T cells may come from the graft donor. CDR3 loop: CSARDPRTRPTGELFF. As DNA, the CDR3 is TGCAGTGCTAGAGATCCGCGGACTAGACCCACCGGGGAGCTGTTTTTT.